The present entry profiles one TCR beta chain with its context. The antigen is unknown. The length of the CDR3 is 13 residues. The V end was cut by 7 bases, the J end by 7 bases, with 14 bases between. The time point here: newly diagnosed GD, antithyroid drugs for less than 3 months. From RNA extracted from PBMCs, the TCR library was made. These data originate in a study of regulatory T cells in long-lasting Graves disease. Study-level background: Antithyroid drugs had been taken under 3 months by newly diagnosed Graves' patients. Study-level results: Persistent disease showed a preference for TRBV28, TRBJ1-2 and TRBJ2-5.

To make TCR beta libraries, researchers used iRepertoire HTBI primers and Arm-PCR of CDR3 regions. TCRdb analysed the multiplex PCR reads with MiXCR anew, one entry per CDR3 protein. Of 420,000 or so distinct CDR3 sequences listed, 15% to 20% are singletons. The sample also formed part of further work on T cells in Graves' hyperthyroidism and ophthalmopathy. That source adds: Patients aged 18 to 65 had newly diagnosed hyperthyroidism that had lasted under 2 months. Onset of ophthalmopathy came a median roughly 6 months after the model predicted it.

This TCR derives from a young woman with Graves disease. The sample here was peripheral blood mononuclear cells (PBMCs), taken at new diagnosis, from a patient treated with antithyroid drugs. The rearrangement uses TRBV12-3 or TRBV12-4 and TRBJ2-1, with D tentatively TRBD2 (6 bases). The CDR3 protein is CASNQGGENEQFF. CDR3 in DNA: TGTGCCAGCAACCAAGGAGGGGAAAATGAGCAGTTCTTC.